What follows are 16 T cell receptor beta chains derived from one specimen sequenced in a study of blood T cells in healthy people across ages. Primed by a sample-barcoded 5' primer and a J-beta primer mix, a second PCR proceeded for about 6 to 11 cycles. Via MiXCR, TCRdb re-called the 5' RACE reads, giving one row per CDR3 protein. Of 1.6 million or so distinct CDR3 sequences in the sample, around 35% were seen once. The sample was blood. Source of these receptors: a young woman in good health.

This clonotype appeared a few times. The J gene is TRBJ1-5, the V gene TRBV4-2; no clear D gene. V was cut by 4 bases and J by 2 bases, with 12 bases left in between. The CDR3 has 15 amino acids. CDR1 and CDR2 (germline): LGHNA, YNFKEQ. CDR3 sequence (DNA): TGTGCCAGCAGCCTCGTCCTTGAGGGCAATCAGCCCCAGCATTTT. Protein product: CASSLVLEGNQPQHF.

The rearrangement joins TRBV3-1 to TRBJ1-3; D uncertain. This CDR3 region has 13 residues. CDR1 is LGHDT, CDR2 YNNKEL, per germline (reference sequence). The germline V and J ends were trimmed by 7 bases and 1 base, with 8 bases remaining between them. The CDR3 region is CASTPGSGNTIYF. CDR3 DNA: TGTGCCAGCACGCCGGGGTCTGGAAACACCATATATTTT.

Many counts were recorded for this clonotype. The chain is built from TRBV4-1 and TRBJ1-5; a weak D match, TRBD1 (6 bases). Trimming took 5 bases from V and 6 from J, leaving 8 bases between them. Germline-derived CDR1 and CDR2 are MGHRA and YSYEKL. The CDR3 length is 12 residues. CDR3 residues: CASSRGGQPQHF. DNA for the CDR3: TGCGCCAGCAGCAGGGGGGGTCAGCCCCAGCATTTT.

The CDR3 nucleotides read TGCAGTGCTAGCGCTACAGGGGTTGTATCCAAAAACATTCAGTACTTC. This translates into CSASATGVVSKNIQYF. V and J are TRBV20-1 and TRBJ2-4; 7 nucleotides agree with TRBD1. CDR3 length: 16 amino acids. V was clipped by 3 bases and J by 2 bases; unmatched bases: 10. The germline V gene encodes CDR1 DFQATT and CDR2 SNEGSKA (reference sequence).

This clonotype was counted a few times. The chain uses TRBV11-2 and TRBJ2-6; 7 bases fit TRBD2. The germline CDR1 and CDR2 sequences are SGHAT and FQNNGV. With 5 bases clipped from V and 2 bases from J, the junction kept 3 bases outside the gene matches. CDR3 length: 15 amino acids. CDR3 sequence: CASSASGAGANVLTF. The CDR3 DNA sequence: TGTGCCAGCAGCGCCAGCGGGGCTGGGGCCAACGTCCTGACTTTC.

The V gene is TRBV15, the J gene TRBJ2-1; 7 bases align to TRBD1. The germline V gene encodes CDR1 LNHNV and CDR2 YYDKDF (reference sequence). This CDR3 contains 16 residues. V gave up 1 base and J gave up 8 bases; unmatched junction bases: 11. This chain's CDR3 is CATSRARAGGMDEQFF. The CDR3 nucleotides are TGTGCCACCAGCAGAGCTAGGGCAGGGGGAATGGATGAGCAGTTCTTC.

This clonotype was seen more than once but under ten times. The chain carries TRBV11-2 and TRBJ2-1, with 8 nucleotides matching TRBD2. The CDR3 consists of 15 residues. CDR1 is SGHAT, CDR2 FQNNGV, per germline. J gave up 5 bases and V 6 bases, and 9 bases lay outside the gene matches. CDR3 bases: TGTGCCAGCAGTTACGGACTAGCAAATAACAATGAGCAGTTCTTC. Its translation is CASSYGLANNNEQFF.

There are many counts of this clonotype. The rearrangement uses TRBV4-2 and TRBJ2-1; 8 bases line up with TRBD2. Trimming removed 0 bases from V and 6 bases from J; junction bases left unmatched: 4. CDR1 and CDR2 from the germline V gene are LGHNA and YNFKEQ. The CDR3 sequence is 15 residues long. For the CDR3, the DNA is TGTGCCAGCAGCCAAGACGGGGGGGCCCCCAATGAGCAGTTCTTC. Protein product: CASSQDGGAPNEQFF.

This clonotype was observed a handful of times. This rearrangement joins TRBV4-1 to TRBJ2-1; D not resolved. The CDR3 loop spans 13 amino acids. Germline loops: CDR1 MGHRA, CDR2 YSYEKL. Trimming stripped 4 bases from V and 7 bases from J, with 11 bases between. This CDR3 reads CASSRYVGNEQFF. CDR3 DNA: TGCGCCAGCAGCCGGTACGTTGGTAATGAGCAGTTCTTC.

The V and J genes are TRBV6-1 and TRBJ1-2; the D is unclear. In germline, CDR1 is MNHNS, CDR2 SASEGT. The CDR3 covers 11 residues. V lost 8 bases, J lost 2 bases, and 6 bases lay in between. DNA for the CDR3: TGTGCCAGCGAAACAAACTATGGCTACACCTTC. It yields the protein CASETNYGYTF.

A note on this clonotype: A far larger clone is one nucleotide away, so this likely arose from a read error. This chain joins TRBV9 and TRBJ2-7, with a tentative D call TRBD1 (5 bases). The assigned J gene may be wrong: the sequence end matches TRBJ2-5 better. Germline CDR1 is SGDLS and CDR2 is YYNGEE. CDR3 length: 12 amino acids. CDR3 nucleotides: TGTGCCAACAGCGTAGGGGAAGAGACCCAGTACTTC. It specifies CANSVGEETQYF.

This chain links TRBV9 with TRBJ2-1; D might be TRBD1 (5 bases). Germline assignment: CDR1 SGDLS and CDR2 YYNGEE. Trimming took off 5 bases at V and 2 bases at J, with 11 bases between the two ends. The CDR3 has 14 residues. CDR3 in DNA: TGTGCCAGCAGTGCAGGGTACCCCTACAATGAGCAGTTCTTC. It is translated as CASSAGYPYNEQFF.

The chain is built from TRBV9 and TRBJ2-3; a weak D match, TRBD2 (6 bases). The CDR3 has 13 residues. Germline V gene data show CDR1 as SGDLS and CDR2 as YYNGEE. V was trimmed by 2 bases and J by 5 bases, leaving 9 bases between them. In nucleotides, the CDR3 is TGTGCCAGCAGCGTTGGGAGGATAGATACGCAGTATTTT. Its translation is CASSVGRIDTQYF.

The CDR3 DNA sequence: TGCGCCAGCAGCCCCGATGAATGGGACTACAATGAGCAGTTCTTC. It codes for CASSPDEWDYNEQFF. The chain combines TRBV5-1 with TRBJ2-1; D is undetermined. Trimming stripped 4 bases from V and 3 bases from J, with 14 bases between. The CDR3 length is 15 residues. Per the germline V gene, CDR1 is SGHRS and CDR2 is YFSETQ.

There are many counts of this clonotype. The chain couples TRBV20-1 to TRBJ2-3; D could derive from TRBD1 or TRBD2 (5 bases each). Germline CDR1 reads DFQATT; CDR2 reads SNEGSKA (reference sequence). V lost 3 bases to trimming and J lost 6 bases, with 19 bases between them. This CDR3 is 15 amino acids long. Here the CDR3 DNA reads TGCAGTGCTAGGAGCCCGGGGACCTCACAGGATACGCAGTATTTT. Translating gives CSARSPGTSQDTQYF.

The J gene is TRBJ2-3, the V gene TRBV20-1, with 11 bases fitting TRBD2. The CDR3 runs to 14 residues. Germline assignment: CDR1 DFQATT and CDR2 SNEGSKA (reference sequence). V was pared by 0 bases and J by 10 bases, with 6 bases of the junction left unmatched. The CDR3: CSARDPSGRFAQYF. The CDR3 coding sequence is TGCAGTGCTAGAGACCCTAGCGGGAGGTTCGCGCAGTATTTT.